The entry below describes one TCR beta chain. The data were produced by immunoSEQ multiplex PCR, yet TCRdb's version contains in-frame clones alone and is incomplete. The table lists about 70,000 clones, around 94% of them singletons. This sample was taken from a study of T cell changes during pregnancy in multiple sclerosis. Per the germline V gene, CDR1 is SGHTA and CDR2 is FQGTGA. The CDR3 is made up of 19 amino acids. V shed 0 bases, J shed 0 bases, and the junction held 10 bases outside the gene matches. This sequence joins TRBV7-3 and TRBJ2-1, with TRBD2 identical over 8 bases. The specimen comprised peripheral blood, sampled in the third trimester of pregnancy. The origin of this receptor is a female donor with multiple sclerosis, enrolled in a pregnancy study. CDR3 in amino acids: CASSLTLGAGGLSYNEQFF. CDR3 in DNA: TGTGCCAGCAGCTTAACGTTAGGGGCGGGGGGCCTCTCCTACAATGAGCAGTTCTTC. The variable domain in full, with the rest retrieved from reference TRBV7-3 and TRBJ2-1, is GAGVSQTPSNKVTEKGKYVELRCDPISGHTALYWYRQSLGQGPEFLIYFQGTGAADDSGLPNDRFFAVRPEGSVSTLKIQRTERGDSAVYLCASSLTLGAGGLSYNEQFFGPGTRLTVL.